Sequencing of this TCR beta chain was carried out in a study of OX40 agonist ivuxolimab in advanced cancers. For the study at large: Patients received ivuxolimab, an agonistic anti-OX40 (CD134) antibody.

The data were produced by immunoSEQ multiplex PCR, yet TCRdb's version contains in-frame clones alone and is incomplete. Counted here are 65,000 to 90,000 clones, almost 85% occurring once; the ten biggest clones make up approximately 0.63%. Points on this clone: The antigen remains unidentified.

Germline CDR1 is GTSNPN and CDR2 is SVGIG (reference sequence). There are 14 residues in the CDR3. Deletions cut 3 bases from V and 4 bases from J, with 15 bases between. Study-level points and caveats: The study observed clonal expansion of CD4+ and CD8+ blood T cells by week 6 at 0.1 to 3.0 mg/kg.

This specimen was CD4+ or CD8+ T cells sorted from blood, taken in a trial of the OX40 agonist ivuxolimab. The TCR originated in an adult with an advanced solid tumor such as melanoma, head and neck, liver or kidney cancer. The chain joins TRBV30 to TRBJ1-2; perhaps TRBD1 as D (6 bases). The CDR3 nucleotides read TGTGCCTGGAGCATGGAGGACAGTGCCTATGGCTACACCTTC. Protein product: CAWSMEDSAYGYTF.